This T cell receptor (beta chain) emerged from a study of OX40 agonist ivuxolimab in advanced cancers. Findings of the study overall: Partial responders at 0.1-3.0 mg/kg showed near-lowest clonal expansion.

V lost 2 bases to trimming and J lost 5 bases, with 10 bases between them. Germline V lookup: CDR1 SGDLS, CDR2 YYNGEE. This CDR3 spans 14 amino acids. This clone has only one observation. Its cognate antigen is unknown. Profiling relied on immunoSEQ multiplex PCR, and the TCRdb table lists in-frame clones only, not all of them. The table lists about 88,000 clones, around 85% of them singletons, with 3.5% to 4% in the top ten. The chain carries TRBV9 and TRBJ2-2, with D hard to call. The sequences come from CD4+ or CD8+ T cells sorted from blood, collected in a trial of the OX40 agonist ivuxolimab. This receptor was identified in an adult with an advanced solid tumor such as melanoma, head and neck, liver or kidney cancer. The CDR3: CASSVRTGTGELFF. The CDR3 DNA sequence: TGTGCCAGCAGCGTCCGGACCGGGACCGGGGAGCTGTTTTTT.